These 9 T cell receptor beta chains share one sample of origin, sequenced in a study of cytomegalovirus exposure and HLA in healthy donors. Use of 60 Vbeta and 13 Jbeta primers characterized the PCR. Libraries were prepared by immunoSEQ multiplex PCR; TCRdb keeps only in-frame clonotypes and omits some of them. Among about 190,000 clones listed, roughly 80% were seen once. Sequences were obtained from PBMCs. The receptors originated from a woman aged 30 to 39 in good health and CMV-seropositive.

The gene calls are TRBV4-1 and TRBJ1-4; 8 bases fit TRBD1. The J segment lost 5 bases and the V segment lost 3 bases, leaving 5 bases of the junction unmatched. This CDR3 has 15 residues. Germline values: CDR1 MGHRA, CDR2 YSYEKL. In DNA, the CDR3 is TGCGCCAGCAGCCACCTGGACAGGGTAAATGAAAAACTGTTTTTT. Translated, it gives CASSHLDRVNEKLFF.

The gene calls are TRBV5-1 and TRBJ2-7, with D tentatively TRBD1 (6 bases). The V end lost 3 bases, the J end lost 5 bases, and 12 bases lay between the germline ends. The CDR3 sequence is 13 residues long. Germline loops: CDR1 SGHRS, CDR2 YFSETQ. The CDR3 DNA is TGCGCCAGCAGCTGGGTAACAGGGAACGAGCAGTACTTC. This gives the protein CASSWVTGNEQYF.

This clone was recorded a few times. This chain uses TRBV19 with TRBJ1-2, with unresolved D. V shed 7 bases and J shed 4 bases, with 22 bases lying between them. The length of the CDR3 is 16 residues. Germline V gives CDR1 LNHDA, CDR2 SQIVND (reference sequence). CDR3 coding DNA: TGTGCCAGTACCCTCCTCACCGCTAACCACGGCTATGGCTACACCTTC. Translated: CASTLLTANHGYGYTF.

The V call is TRBV7-2, the J call TRBJ1-2, with D uncertain. Deletions cut 5 bases from V and 4 bases from J, with 11 bases between. CDR3 length equals 13 residues. Germline CDR1 reads SGHTA; CDR2 reads FQGNSA. As DNA, the CDR3 is TGTGCCAGCAGCCCTAAAGACTTCTATGGCTACACCTTC. Protein product: CASSPKDFYGYTF.

CDR3 sequence reads: CAISEYDQGYEQYF. The CDR3 nucleotides are TGTGCCATCAGTGAGTATGACCAGGGGTACGAGCAGTACTTC. V is TRBV10-3 and J is TRBJ2-7; TRBD1 is a possible D gene (6 bases). The ends were cut back, 1 base at V and 4 bases at J, with 11 bases in the middle. Germline V gene sequence: CDR1 ENHRY, CDR2 SYGVKD. This CDR3 has 14 amino acids.

This clone was seen more than once but under ten times. The chain employs TRBV13 and TRBJ1-1; 8 bases are a match to TRBD1. Germline CDR1 PRHDT, CDR2 FYEKMQ (reference sequence). The CDR3 runs 14 residues. Trimming removed 4 bases from V and 5 bases from J; junction bases left unmatched: 6. The CDR3 coding sequence is TGTGCCAGCAGCTATGACAGGGGAAAGACTGAAGCTTTCTTT. Residues: CASSYDRGKTEAFF.

This clone is a singleton in its sample. The chain is built from TRBV6-1 and TRBJ1-5; no clear D. The CDR3 covers 13 residues. Germline loops: CDR1 MNHNS, CDR2 SASEGT. V gave up 2 bases and J gave up 5 bases, with 7 bases separating them. The CDR3 spells CASSEFRDQPQHF. CDR3 DNA sequence: TGTGCCAGCAGTGAATTTCGGGATCAGCCCCAGCATTTT.

The J gene is TRBJ2-7, the V gene TRBV5-8, with TRBD1 as a possible D gene (6 bases). CDR3 length equals 14 residues. Germline CDR1 is SGHTS and CDR2 is YDEGEE. The V end lost 4 bases, the J end lost 6 bases, and 17 bases lay between the germline ends. The DNA of the CDR3 is TGTGCCAGCAGCCCCGGACAGAGTTGGGGCGAGCAGTACTTC. Amino acids: CASSPGQSWGEQYF.

This chain uses TRBV10-3 with TRBJ1-1; 9 bases are a match to TRBD1. Unmatched junction bases numbered 8, after V lost 7 bases and J lost 5 bases. Germline-derived CDR1 and CDR2 are ENHRY and SYGVKD. The CDR3 has 14 amino acids. The CDR3 DNA sequence: TGTGCCATCACTACCGGGACAGGGAGGACTGAAGCTTTCTTT. Translated, it gives CAITTGTGRTEAFF.